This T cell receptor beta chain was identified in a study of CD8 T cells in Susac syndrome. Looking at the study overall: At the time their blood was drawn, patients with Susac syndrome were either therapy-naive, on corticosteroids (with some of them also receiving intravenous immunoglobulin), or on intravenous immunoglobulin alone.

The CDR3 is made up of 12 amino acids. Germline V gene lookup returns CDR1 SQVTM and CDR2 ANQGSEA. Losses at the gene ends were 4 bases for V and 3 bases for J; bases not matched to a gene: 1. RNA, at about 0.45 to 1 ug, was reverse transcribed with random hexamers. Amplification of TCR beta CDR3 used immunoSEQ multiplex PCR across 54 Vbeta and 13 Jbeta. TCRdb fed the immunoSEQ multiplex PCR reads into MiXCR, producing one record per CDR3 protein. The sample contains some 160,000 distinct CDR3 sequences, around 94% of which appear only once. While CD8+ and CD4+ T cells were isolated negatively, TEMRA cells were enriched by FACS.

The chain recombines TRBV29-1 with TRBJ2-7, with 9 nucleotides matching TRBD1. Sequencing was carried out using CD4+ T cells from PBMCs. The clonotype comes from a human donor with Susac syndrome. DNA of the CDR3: TGCAGCGTTGGGGGACAGGGCTACGAGCAGTACTTC. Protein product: CSVGGQGYEQYF.